Below, one TCR beta chain is given with its context. Its antigen is still unknown. This entry is derived from a study of cytomegalovirus exposure and HLA in healthy donors. About the research overall: There were roughly 110 million unique TCR beta sequences, drawn from 200 million or so T cells, in an earlier analysis.

13 Jbeta primers and 60 Vbeta primers were used for the PCR. Sequencing used immunoSEQ multiplex PCR; TCRdb keeps in-frame clones, though not all of them. The table records approximately 290,000 clones, 75% to 90% of them present only once. Study observations and caveats: Further analysis was carried out later, and it showed several of the most significant clusters appearing linked to common viral pathogens. In the analysis, some V segments, TRBV6-2 and TRBV6-3 included, were excluded as indistinguishable.

Germline loops: CDR1 MNHEY, CDR2 SMNVEV (reference sequence). The J segment lost 4 bases and the V segment lost 7 bases, leaving 8 bases of the junction unmatched. The CDR3 spans 15 residues. This sequence joins TRBV27 and TRBJ1-4, with TRBD1 matching over 8 bases. This TCR derives from a girl aged 2-10 years in good health and CMV-seronegative. Sample: PBMCs. CDR3 in amino acids: CASKDGTGLNEKLFF. The DNA of the CDR3 is TGTGCCAGCAAGGACGGGACAGGACTTAATGAAAAACTGTTTTTT.